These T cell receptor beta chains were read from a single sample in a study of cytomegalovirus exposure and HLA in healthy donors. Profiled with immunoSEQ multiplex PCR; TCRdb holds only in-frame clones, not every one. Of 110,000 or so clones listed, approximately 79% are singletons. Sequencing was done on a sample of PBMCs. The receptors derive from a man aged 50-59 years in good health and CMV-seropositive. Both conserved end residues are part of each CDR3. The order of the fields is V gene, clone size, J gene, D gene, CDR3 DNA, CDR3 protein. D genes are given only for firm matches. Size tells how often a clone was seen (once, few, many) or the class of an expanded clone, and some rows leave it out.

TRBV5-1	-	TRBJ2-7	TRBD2	TGCGCCAGCAGCTTGGTGGGGACTAGCGGGCCCCGGAGCTCCTACGAGCAGTACTTC	CASSLVGTSGPRSSYEQYF
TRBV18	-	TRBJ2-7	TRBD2	TGTGCCAGCTCACCAACTAGCGGGGGAGGGACTTACGAGCAGTACTTC	CASSPTSGGGTYEQYF
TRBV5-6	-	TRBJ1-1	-	TGTGCCAGCAGCCCGATTGGGGGGGCAGCGAAGAACACTGAAGCTTTCTTT	CASSPIGGAAKNTEAFF
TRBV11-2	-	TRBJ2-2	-	TGTGCCAGCAGCCTAACGAACACCGGGGAGCTGTTTTTT	CASSLTNTGELFF
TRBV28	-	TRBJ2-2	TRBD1	TGTGCCAGCAGCTCCGGGACAGCGAACACCGGGGAGCTGTTTTTT	CASSSGTANTGELFF
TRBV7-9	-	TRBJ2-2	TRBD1	TGTGCCAGCAGGCCAGGGGGCACCGGGGAGCTGTTTTTT	CASRPGGTGELFF
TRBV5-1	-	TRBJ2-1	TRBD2	TGCGCCAGCAGCCGCCCTTCTAGCGGGGGGGCTAATGAGCAGTTCTTC	CASSRPSSGGANEQFF
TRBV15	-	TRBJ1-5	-	TGTGCCACCAGCAGAGATAGGGGGAGGGGGAATCAGCCCCAGCATTTT	CATSRDRGRGNQPQHF
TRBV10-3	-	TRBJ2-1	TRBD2	TGTGCCATCAGTGGACTAGCGGGGGGAAATGAGCAGTTCTTC	CAISGLAGGNEQFF
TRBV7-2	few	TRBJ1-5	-	TGTGCCAGCAGCTTAATCGGACAGCTTAATCAGCCCCAGCATTTT	CASSLIGQLNQPQHF
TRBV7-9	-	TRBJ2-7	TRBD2	TGTGCCAGCAGCTGGACTAGCGGGACTTCAGGGGACTACGAGCAGTACTTC	CASSWTSGTSGDYEQYF
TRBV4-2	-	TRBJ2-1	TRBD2	TGTGCCAGCAGCCAAGATCGGCGGGAGGCCTACAATGAGCAGTTCTTC	CASSQDRREAYNEQFF
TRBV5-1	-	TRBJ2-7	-	TGCGCCAGCAGCTTGTTGGAGGGGGCGCCCTACGAGCAGTACTTC	CASSLLEGAPYEQYF
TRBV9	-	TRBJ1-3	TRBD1	TGTGCCAGCAGCGTGGATTACAGGGGGCGGGCCATATATTTT	CASSVDYRGRAIYF
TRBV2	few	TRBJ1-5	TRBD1	TGTGCCAGCAGGGGGGGGTCGACAGGGGGCAATCAGCCCCAGCATTTT	CASRGGSTGGNQPQHF
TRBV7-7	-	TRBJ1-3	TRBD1	TGTGCCAGCAGCTTAGGGGCCGGACAGGAGATCCAAATGACCTCTGGAAACACCATATATTTT	CASSLGAGQEIQMTSGNTIYF
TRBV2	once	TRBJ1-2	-	TGTGCCAGCAGCGCAGGGGTAGACTATGGCTACACCTTC	CASSAGVDYGYTF
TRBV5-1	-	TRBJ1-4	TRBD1	TGCGCCAGCAGCTTCGGAACAGGGGGACGAAAACTGTTTTTT	CASSFGTGGRKLFF
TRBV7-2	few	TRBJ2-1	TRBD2	TGTGCCAGCGGCCTAGCGGGAGGGCCTAACAATGAGCAGTTCTTC	CASGLAGGPNNEQFF
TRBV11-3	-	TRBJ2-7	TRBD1	TGTGCCAGCAGCCACCTAGCGACGGGACAGGGGTACGAGCAGTACTTC	CASSHLATGQGYEQYF
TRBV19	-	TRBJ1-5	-	TGTGCCAGTAGTGGAGGAGGAAGCAATCAGCCCCAGCATTTT	CASSGGGSNQPQHF
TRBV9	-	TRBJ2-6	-	TGTGCCAGCAGCGTAGTTCCCCTGCTCAGCTCTGGGGCCAACGTCCTGACTTTC	CASSVVPLLSSGANVLTF
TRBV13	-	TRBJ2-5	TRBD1	TGTGCCAGCAGCTTACGGACAGGGGGCGATGAGACCCAGTACTTC	CASSLRTGGDETQYF
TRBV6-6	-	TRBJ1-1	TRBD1	TGTGCCAGCAGTCACACAGGGGCGGTGAACACTGAAGCTTTCTTT	CASSHTGAVNTEAFF
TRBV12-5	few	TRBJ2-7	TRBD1	TGTGCTAGTGGAGAGGGACAGTCGAGCTCCTACGAGCAGTACTTC	CASGEGQSSSYEQYF
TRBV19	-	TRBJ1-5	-	TGTGCCAGTGGGCAGTACTATCAGCCCCAGCATTTT	CASGQYYQPQHF
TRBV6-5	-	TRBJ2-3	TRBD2	TGTGCCAGCAGTTACGGACTAGCGGGATTCACAGATACGCAGTATTTT	CASSYGLAGFTDTQYF
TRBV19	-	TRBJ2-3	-	TGTGCCAGTAGTCCCCGCGCTAGAGATACGCAGTATTTT	CASSPRARDTQYF
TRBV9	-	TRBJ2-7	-	TGTGCCAGCAGCTCACGTACCTACGACGAGCAGTACTTC	CASSSRTYDEQYF
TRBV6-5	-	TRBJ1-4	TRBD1	TGTGCCAGCAGACCAGGGGGCACTAATGAAAAACTGTTTTTT	CASRPGGTNEKLFF
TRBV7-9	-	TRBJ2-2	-	TGTGCCAGCAGCATCACAGGGTCCCCGAACACCGGGGAGCTGTTTTTT	CASSITGSPNTGELFF
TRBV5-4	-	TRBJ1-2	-	TGTGCCAGCAGCTCCTTATCGGAATTCGGAGACTATGGCTACACCTTC	CASSSLSEFGDYGYTF
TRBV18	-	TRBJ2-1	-	TGTGCCAGCTCAAAGGAGGCATCCTACAATGAGCAGTTCTTC	CASSKEASYNEQFF
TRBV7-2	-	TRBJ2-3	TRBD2	TGTGCCAGCAGTAGAAGCGGGGTGGCAGATACGCAGTATTTT	CASSRSGVADTQYF
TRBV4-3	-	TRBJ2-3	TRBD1	TGCGCCAGCAGCCAAGATAGGGACAGAAGCACAGATACGCAGTATTTT	CASSQDRDRSTDTQYF
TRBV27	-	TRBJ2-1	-	TGTGCCAGCAGTTTAGTGTTTAGGGGCGATGAGCAGTTCTTC	CASSLVFRGDEQFF
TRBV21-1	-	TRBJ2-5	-	TGTGCCAGCAGCCCCAACGGGAAGGGAAGGCAAGAGACCCAGTACTTC	CASSPNGKGRQETQYF
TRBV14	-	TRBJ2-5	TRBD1	TGTGCCAGCAGAGACAGGGGACAAGAGACCCAGTACTTC	CASRDRGQETQYF
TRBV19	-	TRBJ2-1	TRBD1	TGTGCCAGTCAAGTCGGACAGGGCTACAATGAGCAGTTCTTC	CASQVGQGYNEQFF
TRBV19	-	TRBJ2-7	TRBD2	TGTGCCAGTAGCCGACGGCGGGAGAGGGGCTACGAGCAGTACTTC	CASSRRRERGYEQYF
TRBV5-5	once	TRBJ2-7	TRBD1	TGTGCCAGCAGCCCAGGGACAGTTCTGTACGAGCAGTACTTC	CASSPGTVLYEQYF
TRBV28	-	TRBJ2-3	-	TGTGCCAGCAGTTTACGTACAGGGTGGGCAGATACGCAGTATTTT	CASSLRTGWADTQYF
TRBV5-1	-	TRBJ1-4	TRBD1	TGCGCCAGCAGCACGGGACAGTACAATGAAAAACTGTTTTTT	CASSTGQYNEKLFF
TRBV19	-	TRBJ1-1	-	TGTGCCAGTAGTATAGGGTGGGAGGAAGGGGAGGACACTGAAGCTTTCTTT	CASSIGWEEGEDTEAFF
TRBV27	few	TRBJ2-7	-	TGTGCCAGCAGGGGGCGATCCTACGAGCAGTACTTC	CASRGRSYEQYF
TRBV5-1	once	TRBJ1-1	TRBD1	TGCGCCAGCAGCTTACAGGGGTCTGGGTTGAACACTGAAGCTTTCTTT	CASSLQGSGLNTEAFF
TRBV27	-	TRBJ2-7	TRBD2	TGTGCCAGCAGTTTAACGTCGACTAGCGCGACCTACGAGCAGTACTTC	CASSLTSTSATYEQYF
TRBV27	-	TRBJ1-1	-	TGTGCCAGCAGTTTAGCTGGCAGGACTGAAGCTTTCTTT	CASSLAGRTEAFF